These 24 T cell receptor beta chains were all obtained from the same sample, sequenced in a study of shared clonotypes between healthy human individuals (dated by TCRdb to 2019 to 2021). Receptor amplification or capture employed the immunoSEQ multiplex PCR assay. The clones in this table, taken by TCRdb from immuneACCESS, are in-frame only. Not every clone is retained; where verified, under half of the shortfall comes from an unresolved V gene, and the cause of the rest is unknown. In all, the sample holds some 2,100,000 clones, and approximately 94% of those were seen once. The ten largest clonotypes hold approximately 0.13% of the sample. The sample was naive CD4+ T cells sorted from blood. The cell subset or site label for this specimen denotes: CD45RA+ positively selected. These TCRs come from a man between 18 and 35 years old in good health.

The chain uses TRBV5-6 and TRBJ1-6; 9 bases are shared with TRBD1. CDR1 and CDR2 from the germline V gene are SGHDT and YYEEEE. J lost 7 bases, V lost 5 bases, and 4 bases had no gene match. The CDR3 runs 14 residues. The CDR3 DNA reads TGTGCCAGCAGAAGGACAGGGGACAATTCACCCCTCCACTTT. Translation gives CASRRTGDNSPLHF.

This chain links TRBV19 with TRBJ2-2, with a tentative D call TRBD2 (6 bases). V shed 4 bases and J shed 6 bases, with 15 bases lying between them. The V gene's germline CDR1 is LNHDA and CDR2 SQIVND (reference sequence). The CDR3 totals 15 residues. The CDR3 here is CASSTPGGGAGELFF. In DNA, the CDR3 is TGTGCCAGTAGTACCCCAGGTGGAGGGGCCGGGGAGCTGTTTTTT.

The genes are TRBV28 and TRBJ1-5, with 8 positions matching TRBD1. This CDR3 is 13 amino acids long. V trimming: 6 bases; J trimming: 7 bases; junction bases outside the gene matches: 5. CDR1 is MDHEN and CDR2 is SYDVKM in the germline V gene. The DNA for the CDR3 is TGTGCCAGCAGAAGGACAGGGACGCAGCCCCAGCATTTT. Translation gives CASRRTGTQPQHF.

The V call is TRBV30, the J call TRBJ1-2; D is possibly TRBD1 (5 bases). The germline gives CDR1 GTSNPN, CDR2 SVGIG (reference sequence). There are 13 residues in the CDR3. Trimming pared 3 bases from V and 6 bases from J, leaving 14 bases between. CDR3 DNA sequence: TGTGCCTGGAGGCCGGGACGACGAAATGGCTACACCTTC. Protein product: CAWRPGRRNGYTF.

The genes are TRBV7-2 and TRBJ2-5, with TRBD1 identical over 11 bases. With V trimmed by 4 bases and J by 8 bases, 3 bases remained unmatched. The CDR3 contains 13 residues. CDR1 is SGHTA and CDR2 is FQGNSA in the germline V gene. The CDR3 spells CASSSGTGGTQYF. The CDR3 DNA reads TGTGCCAGCAGCTCCGGGACAGGGGGAACCCAGTACTTC.

The gene calls are TRBV11-3 and TRBJ2-7, with D maybe TRBD1 (6 bases). Per the germline V gene, CDR1 is SGHNT and CDR2 is YENEEA. The V and J ends lost 5 bases and 2 bases respectively, with 13 bases between them. The CDR3 is made up of 14 amino acids. The chain's CDR3 is CASSQQGTTYEQYF. Here the CDR3 DNA reads TGTGCCAGCAGCCAACAGGGTACCACCTACGAGCAGTACTTC.

This chain connects TRBV6-4 to TRBJ1-1, with D unresolved. This CDR3 has 13 residues. The ends were cut back, 5 bases at V and 0 bases at J, with 7 bases in the middle. Germline-derived CDR1 and CDR2 are MRHNA and SNTAGT. The CDR3: CASSRQMNTEAFF. CDR3 coding DNA: TGTGCCAGCAGTAGGCAGATGAACACTGAAGCTTTCTTT.

The sample holds one count of this clone. The rearrangement uses TRBV5-1 and TRBJ1-1; maybe TRBD1 (5 bases). V gave up 0 bases and J gave up 11 bases, with 17 bases separating them. The germline V gene encodes CDR1 SGHRS and CDR2 YFSETQ. This CDR3 spans 14 amino acids. CDR3 sequence: CASSLGAQDPGAFF. The CDR3 nucleotides read TGCGCCAGCAGCTTGGGGGCTCAAGATCCAGGGGCTTTCTTT.

V usage is TRBV7-2 and J usage is TRBJ1-1; D is possibly TRBD1 (6 bases). Germline CDR1 is SGHTA and CDR2 is FQGNSA. V lost 1 base and J 4 bases, leaving 10 bases between the germline ends. The CDR3 sequence is 14 residues long. The CDR3 DNA reads as TGTGCCAGCAGCTTAGATAGGGGGGCCACTGAAGCTTTCTTT. It translates to CASSLDRGATEAFF.

The genes are TRBV30 and TRBJ1-1, with no clear D. Per germline, CDR1 GTSNPN and CDR2 SVGIG (reference sequence). The germline V and J ends were trimmed by 0 bases and 11 bases, with 16 bases remaining between them. The CDR3 extends over 13 amino acids. CDR3 region: CAWSVGFGESAFF. CDR3 coding DNA: TGTGCCTGGAGTGTAGGGTTCGGGGAAAGTGCTTTCTTT.

In DNA form, the CDR3 reads TGTGCCAGCAGCCCGGCCGGGACCAACACTGAAGCTTTCTTT. Encoded protein: CASSPAGTNTEAFF. The V call is TRBV7-2, the J call TRBJ1-1; D is possibly TRBD1 (5 bases). V was cut by 5 bases and J by 2 bases, with 12 bases left in between. In germline, CDR1 is SGHTA, CDR2 FQGNSA. The CDR3 contains 14 residues.

CDR3 DNA: TGCGCCAGCAGCTCAATCGGGCAGGGGGTAAGCCCCTATAATTCACCCCTCCACTTT. It codes for CASSSIGQGVSPYNSPLHF. V is TRBV5-1 and J is TRBJ1-6; 7 bases map to TRBD1. Germline CDR1 reads SGHRS; CDR2 reads YFSETQ. V trimming: 3 bases; J trimming: 2 bases; junction bases outside the gene matches: 14. This CDR3 is 19 amino acids long.

The table lists this clone with a count of one. This chain joins TRBV2 and TRBJ2-7; 9 nucleotides line up with TRBD1. The CDR3 spans 12 residues. Trimming at V came to 4 bases and at J to 9 bases, leaving 4 bases not matched to a gene. The V gene's germline CDR1 is SNHLY and CDR2 FYNNEI. DNA for the CDR3: TGTGCCAGCAGTGCACAGGGGGCCGCGCAGTACTTC. Amino acid sequence: CASSAQGAAQYF.

This chain connects TRBV18 to TRBJ2-6, with D perhaps TRBD1 (5 bases). The germline CDR1 and CDR2 sequences are KGHSH and LQKENI. The CDR3 has 18 residues. Between the trimmed V and J ends, which lost 0 bases and 0 bases, there was a span of 12 bases. The CDR3: CASSPPNRPSSGANVLTF. Here the CDR3 DNA reads TGTGCCAGCTCACCACCGAACAGGCCGAGCTCTGGGGCCAACGTCCTGACTTTC. Looking up the rest from reference TRBV18 and TRBJ2-6 gives the full variable domain: NAGVMQNPRHLVRRRGQEARLRCSPMKGHSHVYWYRQLPEEGLKFMVYLQKENIIDESGMPKERFSAEFPKEGPSILRIQQVVRGDSAAYFCASSPPNRPSSGANVLTFGAGSRLTVL.

This clone appeared a single time. The V and J genes are TRBV7-8 and TRBJ1-3, with 7 bases aligning to TRBD1. From germline, CDR1 is SGHVS and CDR2 FQNEAQ. V shed 5 bases, J shed 7 bases, and the junction held 8 bases outside the gene matches. CDR3 length: 14 amino acids. The CDR3 reads CASSPSGTVNTIYF. CDR3 coding DNA: TGTGCCAGCAGCCCCTCCGGGACAGTTAACACCATATATTTT.

The chain links TRBV6-6 to TRBJ1-6; 7 nucleotides agree with TRBD1. With V trimmed by 4 bases and J by 10 bases, 10 bases remained unmatched. The CDR3 sequence is 15 residues long. Germline V gives CDR1 MNHNY, CDR2 SVGAGI (reference sequence). CDR3 in amino acids: CASSSTGANGSPLHF. CDR3 DNA: TGTGCCAGCAGTTCCACAGGGGCGAACGGGTCACCCCTCCACTTT.

The CDR3 DNA reads TGTGCCAGCAGCGGGGTCGGACAGGGATTGACTGAAGCTTTCTTT. Its translation: CASSGVGQGLTEAFF. The chain employs TRBV5-6 and TRBJ1-1, with 8 nucleotides matching TRBD1. The CDR3 is 15 residues long. The junction had 10 bases not matched to a gene; V was cut back by 4 bases and J by 5 bases. Germline V gene sequence: CDR1 SGHDT, CDR2 YYEEEE. Full variable domain (remainder filled in from reference TRBV5-6 and TRBJ1-1): DAGVTQSPTHLIKTRGQQVTLRCSPKSGHDTVSWYQQALGQGPQFIFQYYEEEERQRGNFPDRFSGHQFPNYSSELNVNALLLGDSALYLCASSGVGQGLTEAFFGQGTRLTVV.

V and J are TRBV2 and TRBJ2-2; 8 nucleotides line up with TRBD2. The ends lost 3 bases at V and 3 bases at J; junction bases unmatched: 9. Germline CDR1 SNHLY, CDR2 FYNNEI. This CDR3 region has 17 residues. Written as DNA, the CDR3 is TGTGCCAGCAGTGAGCGCAGCGGGAGATGGGACACCGGGGAGCTGTTTTTT. Translation: CASSERSGRWDTGELFF.

The chain joins TRBV15 to TRBJ2-1, with TRBD2 identical over 7 bases. After removal of 0 bases from V and 0 bases from J, the junction contained 8 bases not matched to a gene. The CDR3 length is 18 residues. The germline V gene has CDR1 LNHNV and CDR2 YYDKDF (reference sequence). CDR3 DNA sequence: TGTGCCACCAGCAGAGATGGCGGGGGAAAATTCTCCTACAATGAGCAGTTCTTC. It specifies CATSRDGGGKFSYNEQFF.

The V call is TRBV6-1, the J call TRBJ2-3, with 14 bases aligning to TRBD2. The CDR3 sequence is 16 residues long. V was pared by 4 bases and J by 7 bases, with 7 bases of the junction left unmatched. Germline CDR1 reads MNHNS; CDR2 reads SASEGT. This CDR3 reads CASSGSGTSGGNTQYF. As DNA, the CDR3 is TGTGCCAGCAGTGGATCCGGGACTAGCGGGGGAAATACGCAGTATTTT.

This clone was detected a few times. The rearrangement uses TRBV30 and TRBJ1-6, with D possibly matching TRBD1 (6 bases). The CDR3 runs to 15 residues. Germline lookup yields CDR1 GTSNPN and CDR2 SVGIG (reference sequence). V lost 3 bases, J lost 6 bases, and 15 bases lay in between. This CDR3 is CAWRAGTRVNSPLHF. DNA for the CDR3: TGTGCCTGGAGGGCGGGGACACGCGTTAATTCACCCCTCCACTTT.

The chain employs TRBV9 and TRBJ1-2; maybe TRBD1 (5 bases). Between the trimmed V and J ends, which lost 4 bases and 1 base, there was a span of 17 bases. Germline V gene sequence: CDR1 SGDLS, CDR2 YYNGEE. The CDR3 sequence is 16 residues long. The CDR3 coding sequence is TGTGCCAGCAGCCCTTTCCAGGGAGGCTTTAACTATGGCTACACCTTC. This sequence encodes CASSPFQGGFNYGYTF.

The chain employs TRBV5-1 and TRBJ2-3; TRBD2 aligns across 13 bases. From germline, CDR1 is SGHRS and CDR2 YFSETQ. The CDR3 length is 16 residues. The V segment lost 5 bases and the J segment 4 bases; nucleotides outside the gene matches: 7. For the CDR3, the DNA is TGCGCCAGCAGACTAGCGGGAGGGCCTTTTGCAGATACGCAGTATTTT. Translating gives CASRLAGGPFADTQYF.

This chain connects TRBV7-8 to TRBJ2-4; perhaps TRBD1 as D (5 bases). CDR1 is SGHVS, CDR2 FQNEAQ, per germline. The V and J ends lost 1 base and 10 bases respectively, with 11 bases between them. The CDR3 consists of 13 residues. CDR3 amino acids: CASSLVGRPIQYF. For the CDR3, the DNA is TGTGCCAGCAGCTTAGTGGGGCGGCCTATTCAGTACTTC. Using reference TRBV7-8 and TRBJ2-4 for the parts outside the CDR3, the full variable domain is GAGVSQSPRYKVAKRGQDVALRCDPISGHVSLFWYQQALGQGPEFLTYFQNEAQLDKSGLPSDRFFAERPEGSVSTLKIQRTQQEDSAVYLCASSLVGRPIQYFGAGTRLSVL.